This is a list of T cell receptor beta chains from one sample in a study of regulatory T cells in long-lasting Graves disease. Each CDR3 protein gets one entry after TCRdb re-called the multiplex PCR reads with MiXCR. The table includes roughly 510,000 distinct CDR3 sequences, roughly 16% detected once. These sequences were also reported in another study, on T cells in Graves' hyperthyroidism and ophthalmopathy.

The specimen comprised peripheral blood mononuclear cells (PBMCs), sampled at new diagnosis, from a patient treated with antithyroid drugs. The receptor source for this set is a man in his late teens or twenties with Graves disease. The CDR3 runs from the conserved cysteine through the conserved F or W. Each record gives: CDR3 DNA, CDR3 protein, J gene, D gene, V gene, clone size. The D gene is left open where the match is weak. The size field is filled for only some rows; it gives once, few, many or a size class.

TGTGCCAGCAGCTCTCTCCGACCGCGCTCCTACAATGAGCAGTTCTTC | CASSSLRPRSYNEQFF | TRBJ2-1 | NA | TRBV11-2 | many
TGTGCCAGCACCGTAACCGGGACAGGATACAATGAGCAGTTCTTC | CASTVTGTGYNEQFF | TRBJ2-1 | TRBD1 | TRBV12-3/TRBV12-4 | few
TGTGCCAGCAGCGTAGATCGGGGACTAGCGGACCGCCAAGAGACCCAGTACTTC | CASSVDRGLADRQETQYF | TRBJ2-5 | TRBD2 | TRBV3-1 | few
TGTGCCAGCAGCTTAGCGTTCCAGGGGAATCAGCCCCAGCATTTT | CASSLAFQGNQPQHF | TRBJ1-5 | NA | TRBV7-2 | many
TGTGCCACCGACACCCCGCGATTGGGTTCACCCCTCCACTTT | CATDTPRLGSPLHF | TRBJ1-6 | NA | TRBV28 | NA
TGTGCCAGCAGTTCACCGGGGGGGGGTCCCCCCTACGAGCAGTACTTC | CASSSPGGGPPYEQYF | TRBJ2-7 | TRBD2 | TRBV6-2/TRBV6-3 | many
TGTGCCAGCAGTTCCTTACTAGCCCGTGAGGGGGAGCTGTTTTTT | CASSSLLAREGELFF | TRBJ2-2 | NA | TRBV12-3/TRBV12-4 | many
TGTGCCAGCAGCTTAGCGGTCGGGACTAGCACAGATACGCAGTATTTT | CASSLAVGTSTDTQYF | TRBJ2-3 | NA | TRBV7-9 | NA
TGTGCCAGCAGCCCCCGAGGGTTAGCGGAGTACAATGAGCAGTTCTTC | CASSPRGLAEYNEQFF | TRBJ2-1 | NA | TRBV7-9 | many
TGCAGCGTTGGGCTTGGCAGGGAGGGATCATACTCTGGAAACACCATATATTTT | CSVGLGREGSYSGNTIYF | TRBJ1-3 | NA | TRBV29-1 | NA
TGTGCCAGCAGTCTAACGGAGGGACTATCTTACAATGAGCAGTTCTTC | CASSLTEGLSYNEQFF | TRBJ2-1 | TRBD2 | TRBV25-1 | many
TGCAGCGTTGAAGGGTTTGTGGGGGGGGCGCGCAATGAGCAGTTCTTC | CSVEGFVGGARNEQFF | TRBJ2-1 | NA | TRBV29-1 | NA
TGTGCCACCAGATTCCCAGGGCCCTTCCCCTCCTACGAGCAGTACTTC | CATRFPGPFPSYEQYF | TRBJ2-7 | NA | TRBV28 | NA
TGTGCCAGCACCCGGGACTCTTCCTACAATGAGCAGTTCTTC | CASTRDSSYNEQFF | TRBJ2-1 | NA | TRBV2 | many
TGCAGTGCTCCCGGGGGGGATCAGCCCCAGCATTTT | CSAPGGDQPQHF | TRBJ1-5 | NA | TRBV20-1 | NA
TGTGCCAGCAGCTTAGCCAAGACTGGGACTAGAAACTACGAGCAGTACTTC | CASSLAKTGTRNYEQYF | TRBJ2-7 | TRBD2 | TRBV7-2 | NA
TGTGCCAGCAGCGTAGTCACAGGGGGCGCGGCTGAAGCTTTCTTT | CASSVVTGGAAEAFF | TRBJ1-1 | TRBD1 | TRBV9 | many
TGCAGTGCTAGAGGCAGGGTTAGTTTGGGAGGCTACACCTTC | CSARGRVSLGGYTF | TRBJ1-2 | NA | TRBV20-1 | many
TGTGCCAGCAGCTTAGAAGGGGACAGCCCTTCAGGCTACACCTTC | CASSLEGDSPSGYTF | TRBJ1-2 | TRBD1 | TRBV7-9 | few
TGCAGTGTTAAGACTAGCGGGACCTACGAGCAGTACTTC | CSVKTSGTYEQYF | TRBJ2-7 | TRBD2 | TRBV20-1 | many
TGCAGTGCAAGACAGCCGAACACTGAAGCTTTCTTT | CSARQPNTEAFF | TRBJ1-1 | NA | TRBV20-1 | many
TGCAGTGCCCGAAAGGGGGTAGAGAACACTGAAGCTTTCTTT | CSARKGVENTEAFF | TRBJ1-1 | NA | TRBV20-1 | few
TGTGCCAGCAGTCTCGACGGGGGCTCGTCAAACTATGGCTACACCTTC | CASSLDGGSSNYGYTF | TRBJ1-2 | NA | TRBV4-2 | NA
TGTGCGAAGAATAGTCGGACTTACAGCTCCTACAATGAGCAGTTCTTC | CAKNSRTYSSYNEQFF | TRBJ2-1 | NA | TRBV30 | many
TGTGCCAGCAGCCCACAGGGCCTGGAGACCCAGTACTTC | CASSPQGLETQYF | TRBJ2-5 | NA | TRBV7-9 | many
TGTGCCAGTAGTGACTACAGCAGGGATCAGCCCCAGCATTTT | CASSDYSRDQPQHF | TRBJ1-5 | NA | TRBV19 | NA
TGTGCCATCAGGGAACACCCCCGGGATGGCTACACCTTC | CAIREHPRDGYTF | TRBJ1-2 | NA | TRBV10-3 | many
TGTGCCAGCAGTTATACAGGGACTGGCACAGATACGCAGTATTTT | CASSYTGTGTDTQYF | TRBJ2-3 | NA | TRBV6-2/TRBV6-3 | few
TGCAGTGCGAGCCGGGACGGGAGGAAAGAGACCCAGTACTTC | CSASRDGRKETQYF | TRBJ2-5 | TRBD2 | TRBV20-1 | NA
TGCAGTGCTAGATACGGGACCGAAGATACGCAGTATTTT | CSARYGTEDTQYF | TRBJ2-3 | NA | TRBV20-1 | few
TGTGCCACCGGCGGACTAGCGGGCTACAATGAGCAGTTCTTC | CATGGLAGYNEQFF | TRBJ2-1 | TRBD2 | TRBV10-3 | many
TGTGCCAGCAGTTTACAAATTGGGGCTGAAGCTTTCTTT | CASSLQIGAEAFF | TRBJ1-1 | NA | TRBV12-3/TRBV12-4 | many
TGTGCCATCAGTGAGACGGGACAGGCGTCGACCGGGGAGCTGTTTTTT | CAISETGQASTGELFF | TRBJ2-2 | TRBD1 | TRBV10-3 | NA
TGTGCCAGCAGCCAGGGGACCACCGGGGAGCTGTTTTTT | CASSQGTTGELFF | TRBJ2-2 | NA | TRBV12-3/TRBV12-4 | many
TGCAGGGTGACAGCGGGGAACACTGAAGCTTTCTTT | CRVTAGNTEAFF | TRBJ1-1 | NA | TRBV20-1 | NA
TGTGCCAGCAGCTTCTCCGGGAGGGCCTACAATGAGCAGTTCTTC | CASSFSGRAYNEQFF | TRBJ2-1 | TRBD2 | TRBV7-8 | many
TGTGCCAGCAGTTACTCGATGTCATCAACTGAAGCTTTCTTT | CASSYSMSSTEAFF | TRBJ1-1 | NA | TRBV6-5 | few
TGTGCCAGCAGTTTCGGGCGCAACAATCAGCCCCAGCATTTT | CASSFGRNNQPQHF | TRBJ1-5 | NA | TRBV27 | NA
TGTGCCAGCAGCCCCTGGGACAAAAACTCCTACGAGCAGTACTTC | CASSPWDKNSYEQYF | TRBJ2-7 | NA | TRBV14 | NA
TGTGCCGGGCAAGGGGGGCTATTCAATGAGCAGTTCTTC | CAGQGGLFNEQFF | TRBJ2-1 | NA | TRBV30 | NA
TGCGCCAGCAGCGGATTAAAGGGACAGGGGGCTTATGGCTACACCTTC | CASSGLKGQGAYGYTF | TRBJ1-2 | TRBD1 | TRBV10-2 | few
TGTGCCAGCAGCCAGCCCGGGACTGCCTCCTACGAGCAGTACTTC | CASSQPGTASYEQYF | TRBJ2-7 | NA | TRBV6-1 | few
TGTGCCAGCAGCCAAGGGGTAGCGGGAGTGGAGACCCAGTACTTC | CASSQGVAGVETQYF | TRBJ2-5 | TRBD2 | TRBV4-2 | NA
TGTGCCAGCAAAGGACAGGACCAAGAGACCCAGTACTTC | CASKGQDQETQYF | TRBJ2-5 | TRBD1 | TRBV6-1 | many